Presented here are 5 T cell receptor beta chains from one specimen sequenced in a study of cytomegalovirus exposure and HLA in healthy donors. Sequenced by immunoSEQ multiplex PCR; TCRdb stores in-frame clones only, minus some. The sample consists of around 120,000 clones, approximately 90% of them appearing once. The sample consisted of PBMCs. The origin of the receptors is a woman under 30 in good health and CMV-seronegative.

This clone was seen a handful of times. The chain combines TRBV9 with TRBJ1-6, with 9 bases that match TRBD1. Germline CDR1 SGDLS, CDR2 YYNGEE. V lost 4 bases, J lost 5 bases, and 4 bases stayed unmatched. The CDR3 length is 15 residues. The CDR3 region is CASSTRQGDNSPLHF. In DNA form, the CDR3 reads TGTGCCAGCAGCACTCGACAGGGGGATAATTCACCCCTCCACTTT.

The CDR3 spells CASSLRFATTFSYEQYF. Here the CDR3 DNA reads TGTGCCAGCAGCTTGAGGTTTGCAACGACTTTTTCCTACGAGCAGTACTTC. The chain joins TRBV5-5 to TRBJ2-7; D unclear. This CDR3 comprises 17 residues. CDR1 SGHKS and CDR2 YYEKEE come from the germline V gene (reference sequence). Trimming shortened V by 1 base and J by 1 base, and 18 bases separated the two germline ends.

Comments on this clone: Within the sample, other DNA sequences also encode this same CDR3. V and J are TRBV7-9 and TRBJ1-5; maybe TRBD1 (5 bases). The CDR3 is 14 amino acids. V lost 5 bases, J lost 2 bases, and 10 bases lay in between. The germline CDR1 and CDR2 sequences are SEHNR and FQNEAQ (reference sequence). This CDR3 reads CASSLGGGNQPQHF. In nucleotides, the CDR3 is TGTGCCAGCAGCCTGGGGGGTGGCAATCAGCCCCAGCATTTT.

This clone was seen just once. This chain uses TRBV4-3 with TRBJ2-1; 10 bases map to TRBD2. V was pared by 1 base and J by 7 bases, with 10 bases of the junction left unmatched. Germline-derived CDR1 and CDR2 are LGHNA and YSLEER. The CDR3 is made up of 17 amino acids. This CDR3 reads CASSQAKAGGPQNEQFF. CDR3 DNA sequence: TGCGCCAGCAGCCAAGCAAAAGCGGGAGGGCCCCAAAATGAGCAGTTCTTC.

The rearrangement uses TRBV11-3 and TRBJ1-1; 7 nucleotides agree with TRBD1. Trimming removed 4 bases from V and 12 bases from J; junction bases left unmatched: 11. Germline V gene lookup returns CDR1 SGHNT and CDR2 YENEEA. The CDR3 is made up of 13 amino acids. CDR3 sequence reads: CASSSRQGSRTFF. CDR3 DNA: TGTGCCAGCAGCTCCCGACAGGGATCCAGGACTTTCTTT.